This T cell receptor beta chain was documented in a study of blood T cell repertoires in COVID-19. Study summary: Samples taken during acute and convalescent COVID-19 were collected in the United States, Italy and Spain. Sources were T cells, B-cell-depleted T cells, or PBMCs; the material itself was cDNA or gDNA.

Sequenced by immunoSEQ multiplex PCR; TCRdb stores in-frame clones only, minus some. The sample holds roughly 300,000 clones, over 75% seen once. Allocation to cohorts depended on clinical history reported by the participants. Details on this clone: Different DNA sequences within this sample yield the same CDR3.

In germline, CDR1 is SGHRS, CDR2 YFSETQ. The V and J ends lost 3 bases and 5 bases, in that order; junction bases with no gene match: 2. The CDR3 length is 14 residues. Specimen: PBMCs or T cells enriched from blood (not recorded which). The gene calls are TRBV5-1 and TRBJ2-2, with 9 bases identical to TRBD1. The origin of this receptor is a man younger than 40 who had recovered from COVID-19. CDR3 sequence (DNA): TGCGCCAGCAGCTGGGGACAGGGTACCGGGGAGCTGTTTTTT. This translates into CASSWGQGTGELFF.